This passage covers 9 T cell receptor beta chains from one sample sequenced in a study of Ad26.COV2.S vaccination and SARS-CoV-2 variants. Treatment denoted: some 19 received Ad26.COV2.S at low or high dose, single or two shots; a few received placebo; per-sample allocation not given. Samples were taken on day 63 after the first vaccine or placebo injection. Method: immunoSEQ multiplex PCR; TCRdb's copy keeps in-frame clones and lacks some. The sample has roughly 300,000 clones, around 89% seen once; the top ten hold approximately 5%. The sample in question was peripheral blood, obtained in a trial of Ad26.COV2.S vaccine versus placebo. Every receptor here comes from a person between 18 and 65 years old who received the Ad26.COV2.S COVID-19 vaccine or a placebo.

This chain connects TRBV27 to TRBJ2-1; D gene uncertain. This CDR3 is 12 amino acids long. CDR1 and CDR2 from the germline V gene are MNHEY and SMNVEV (reference sequence). Between the trimmed V and J ends, which lost 5 bases and 5 bases, there was a span of 7 bases. CDR3 in DNA: TGTGCCAGCAGTCCCCGACACAATGAGCAGTTCTTC. Encoded protein: CASSPRHNEQFF.

This clone came up once. The rearrangement joins TRBV9 to TRBJ1-5; D ambiguous. The CDR3 consists of 12 residues. Germline V CDR1 and CDR2: SGDLS, YYNGEE. V lost 0 bases, J lost 7 bases, and 5 bases lay in between. The CDR3 DNA reads as TGTGCCAGCAGCGTAGCTCAACAGCCCCAGCATTTT. Amino acids: CASSVAQQPQHF.

CDR3: CASSLLSEKLFF. CDR3 coding DNA: TGTGCCAGCAGTTTATTGAGTGAAAAACTGTTTTTT. This chain uses TRBV28 with TRBJ1-4; no firm D call. Germline-derived CDR1 and CDR2 are MDHEN and SYDVKM. There are 12 residues in the CDR3. Trimming shortened V by 1 base and J by 7 bases, and 4 bases separated the two germline ends.

The CDR3 reads CASVGTPNEKLFF. CDR3 sequence (DNA): TGTGCCTCCGTCGGGACACCTAATGAAAAACTGTTTTTT. This chain links TRBV6-5 with TRBJ1-4; D might be TRBD1 (6 bases). The CDR3 contains 13 residues. Germline lookup yields CDR1 MNHEY and CDR2 SVGAGI. V was shortened by 11 bases and J by 3 bases, with 13 bases between the two germline ends.

This clone appeared a single time. The chain uses TRBV3-1 (or the pseudogene TRBV3-2) and TRBJ2-5; TRBD2 matches at 11 bases. J gave up 0 bases and V 3 bases, and 12 bases lay outside the gene matches. Germline V CDR1 and CDR2: LGHDT, YNNKEL (reference sequence). The CDR3 spans 19 residues. CDR3 loop: CASSHQASGGLRYQETQYF. The CDR3 bases are TGTGCCAGCAGCCATCAAGCTAGCGGGGGGTTACGGTACCAAGAGACCCAGTACTTC.

The rearrangement joins TRBV5-1 to TRBJ2-7, with D uncertain. Germline V gene lookup returns CDR1 SGHRS and CDR2 YFSETQ. This CDR3 comprises 14 residues. Trimming removed 4 bases at V and 2 bases at J, with 13 bases between. For the CDR3, the DNA is TGCGCCAGCAGCCTCGACACCCGCACCTACGAGCAGTACTTC. Encoded protein: CASSLDTRTYEQYF.

The chain joins TRBV6-5 to TRBJ1-4; D gene ambiguous. CDR3 length: 14 residues. The V gene's germline CDR1 is MNHEY and CDR2 SVGAGI. V lost 7 bases and J lost 7, with 16 bases in between. CDR3 residues: CASTTTPVGEKLFF. The CDR3 nucleotides are TGTGCCAGCACTACGACGCCCGTAGGTGAAAAACTGTTTTTT.

The chain joins TRBV3-1 (or the pseudogene TRBV3-2) to TRBJ2-7; a possible D gene is TRBD2 (6 bases). The germline V gene has CDR1 LGHDT and CDR2 YNNKEL (reference sequence). V shed 3 bases and J shed 2 bases, with 11 bases lying between them. CDR3 length equals 14 residues. The CDR3: CASSHGGSTYEQYF. CDR3 coding DNA: TGTGCCAGCAGCCACGGAGGGTCGACCTACGAGCAGTACTTC.

The genes are TRBV6-2 or TRBV6-3 and TRBJ1-2; D ambiguous. V was pared by 2 bases and J by 2 bases, with 12 bases between. This CDR3 is built from 15 residues. Germline loops: CDR1 MNHEY, CDR2 SVGEGT. In nucleotides, the CDR3 is TGTGCCAGCAGTTACAACGGACCGTCGAACTATGGCTACACCTTC. This codes for CASSYNGPSNYGYTF.